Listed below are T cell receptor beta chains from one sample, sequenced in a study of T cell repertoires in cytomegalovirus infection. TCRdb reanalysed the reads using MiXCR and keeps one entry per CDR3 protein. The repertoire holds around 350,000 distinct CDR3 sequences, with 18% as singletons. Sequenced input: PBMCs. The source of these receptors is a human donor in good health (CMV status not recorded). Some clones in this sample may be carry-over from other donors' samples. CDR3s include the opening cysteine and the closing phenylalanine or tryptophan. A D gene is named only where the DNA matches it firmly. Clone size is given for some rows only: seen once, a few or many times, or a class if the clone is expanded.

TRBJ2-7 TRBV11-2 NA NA TGTGCCAGCAGCGCATTTAGCGAGAGGCTGCGCGAGCAGTACTTC CASSAFSERLREQYF
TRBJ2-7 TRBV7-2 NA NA TGTGCCAGCAGCTTAGTCTCTCCCACGGGGCAGTACTTC CASSLVSPTGQYF
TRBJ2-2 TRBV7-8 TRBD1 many TGTGCCAGCAGCCACTACAGGGGAACTAGGGAGCTGTTTTTT CASSHYRGTRELFF
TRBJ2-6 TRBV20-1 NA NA TGCAGTGCTAGTTACGGGTCTGGGGCCAACGTCCTGACTTTC CSASYGSGANVLTF
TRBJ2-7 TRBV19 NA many TGTGCCAGTAGTGTCTACCCGACCGGGTCCCGGTATCTCCCTCTCGAGCAGTACTTC CASSVYPTGSRYLPLEQYF
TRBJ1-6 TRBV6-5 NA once TGTGCCAGCACTGCGCAGAATAATTCACCCCTCCACTTT CASTAQNNSPLHF
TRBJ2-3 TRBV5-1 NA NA TGCGCCAGCAGCTTGGACAGGGTCCCACCAACGCAGTATTTT CASSLDRVPPTQYF
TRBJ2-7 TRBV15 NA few TGTGCCACCAGCAGAGAGGAGCAGGGTGACCCCTACGAGCAGTACTTC CATSREEQGDPYEQYF
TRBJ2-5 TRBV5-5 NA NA TGTGCCAGCAGCGAAGCAGGACTAACCCAAGAGACCCAGTACTTC CASSEAGLTQETQYF
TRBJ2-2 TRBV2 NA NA TGTGCCAGCAGTCGCCAGGCGAACACCGGGGAGCTGTTTTTT CASSRQANTGELFF
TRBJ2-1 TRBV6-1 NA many TGTGCCAGCAGTGGTAGGTATGCCGCCTACAATGAGCAGTTCTTC CASSGRYAAYNEQFF
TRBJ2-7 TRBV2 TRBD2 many TGTGCCAGCAATCCGGGACAGGGTCGACTAGCGGGATACGAGCAGTACTTC CASNPGQGRLAGYEQYF
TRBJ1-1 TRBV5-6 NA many TGTGCCAGCAGCTTGGTCCGGATGAACACTGAAGCTTTCTTT CASSLVRMNTEAFF
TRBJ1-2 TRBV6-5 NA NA TGTGCCAGCAGTTCTGGGACCCGATACGGCTACACCTTC CASSSGTRYGYTF
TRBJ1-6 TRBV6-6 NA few TGTGCCAGCAGTTACGCGGCAGTTAGTTCACCCCTCCACTTT CASSYAAVSSPLHF
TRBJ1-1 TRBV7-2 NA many TGTGCCAGCAGCTTAACAGGGTATTTCACTGAAGCTTTCTTT CASSLTGYFTEAFF
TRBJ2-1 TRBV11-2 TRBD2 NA TGTGCCAGCAGCTTGGCGGGAGGGTCGCAGTTCTTC CASSLAGGSQFF
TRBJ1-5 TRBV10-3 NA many TGTGCCACCAGCGGGACTGAGGATCAGCCCCAGCATTTT CATSGTEDQPQHF
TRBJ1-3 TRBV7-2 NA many TGTGCCAGCAGCTTAGAGTCAGAAAACACCATATATTTT CASSLESENTIYF
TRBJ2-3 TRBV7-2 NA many TGTGCCAGCACCAAGCGGGCCACAGATACGCAGTATTTT CASTKRATDTQYF
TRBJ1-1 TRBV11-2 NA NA TGTGCCAGCAGCTTAAGCGGTATTGAAGCTTTCTTT CASSLSGIEAFF
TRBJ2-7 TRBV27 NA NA TGTGCCAGCAGTTTGTCAGCAGCCGCCATCCCCTACGAGCAGTACTTC CASSLSAAAIPYEQYF
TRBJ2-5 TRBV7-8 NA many TGTGCCAGCAGCTACCGGGCCCTATTAATGGAGACCCAGTACTTC CASSYRALLMETQYF
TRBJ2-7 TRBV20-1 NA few TGCAGTGAAACCCTATTTTACGAGCAGTACTTC CSETLFYEQYF
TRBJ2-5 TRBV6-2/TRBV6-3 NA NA TGTGCCAGCAGTTACTCCGTGAGGGGTAGTTGGTCCCGGAAAGAGACCCAGTACTTC CASSYSVRGSWSRKETQYF
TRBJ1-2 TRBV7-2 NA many TGTGCCAGCAGCTTACGCTGGATCTATGGCTACACCTTC CASSLRWIYGYTF
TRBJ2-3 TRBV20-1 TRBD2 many TGCAGTGCACATCATTACGGGGCGGGGGGACCAGATACGCAGTATTTT CSAHHYGAGGPDTQYF
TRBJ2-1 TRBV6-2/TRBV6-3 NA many TGTGCCAGCAGTTACTCGAGGGGGGGTTCCTACAATGAGCAGTTCTTC CASSYSRGGSYNEQFF
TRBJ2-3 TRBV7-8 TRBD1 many TGTGCCAGCAGCTCAAGATGGACAGGGGGCCCGGAGGCGACAGATACGCAGTATTTT CASSSRWTGGPEATDTQYF
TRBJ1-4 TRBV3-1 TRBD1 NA TGTGCCAGCCGGGGGACAGAGAATGAAAAACTGTTTTTT CASRGTENEKLFF
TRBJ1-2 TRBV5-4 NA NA TGTGCCAGCAGCTTGCTCGTGGGACGGGCCTATGGCTACACCTTC CASSLLVGRAYGYTF
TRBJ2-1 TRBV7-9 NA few TGTGCCAGCAGCTTACTGTCGGGAGTCTCCTACAATGAGCAGTTCTTC CASSLLSGVSYNEQFF
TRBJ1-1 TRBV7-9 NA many TGTGCCAGCAGCGCTCCGGTGAACACTGAAGCTTTCTTT CASSAPVNTEAFF
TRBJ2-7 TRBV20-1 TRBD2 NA TGCAGTGCTTGCTTAGCGGGAGCCGGTTCCTACGAGCAGTACTTC CSACLAGAGSYEQYF
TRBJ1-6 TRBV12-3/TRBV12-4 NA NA TGTGCCAGCACCTCCAAGTGGCAGGAGCGAAATTCACCCCTCCACTTT CASTSKWQERNSPLHF
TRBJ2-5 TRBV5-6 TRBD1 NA TGTGCCAGCAGCGGAGGGACAGGGGGCGGAGAGACCCAGTACTTC CASSGGTGGGETQYF
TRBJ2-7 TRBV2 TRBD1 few TGTGCCAGCAGCCCCGGGACAGGCGACGCGGAGCAGTACTTC CASSPGTGDAEQYF
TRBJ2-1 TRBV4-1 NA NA TGCGCCAGCAGCCAAAAAGATGGGCTAGACTACAATGAGCAGTTCTTC CASSQKDGLDYNEQFF
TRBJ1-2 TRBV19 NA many TGTGCCAGTAGTATCGGCAGGGACGACACCTTC CASSIGRDDTF
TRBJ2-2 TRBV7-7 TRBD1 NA TGTGCCACATGGGACAGGAAAACCGGGGAGCTGTTTTTT CATWDRKTGELFF
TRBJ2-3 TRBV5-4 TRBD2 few TGTGCCAGCAGCCCCGGGACTAGCGGTTCTAGCACAGATACGCAGTATTTT CASSPGTSGSSTDTQYF
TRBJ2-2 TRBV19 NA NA TGTGCCAGTAGTATAGATCGGGACGGGGAGCTGTTTTTT CASSIDRDGELFF
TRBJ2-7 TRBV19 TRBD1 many TGTGCCAGTAGTGATGGAACCGGACAGGTAGGATACGAGCAGTACTTC CASSDGTGQVGYEQYF
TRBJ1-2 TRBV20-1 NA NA TGCAGTGCTAGTAACGGGGACGCTGATGGCTACACCTTC CSASNGDADGYTF
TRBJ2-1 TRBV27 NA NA TGTGCCAGCAGTACCCCCACAAGGTCCTACAATGAGCAGTTCTTC CASSTPTRSYNEQFF
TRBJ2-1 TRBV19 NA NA TGTGCCAGTAGCCCACTAGGACCCTACAATGAGCAGTTCTTC CASSPLGPYNEQFF
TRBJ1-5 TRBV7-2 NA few TGTGCCAGCAGCTTAGATGGAGGGTGGCAGCCCCAGCATTTT CASSLDGGWQPQHF
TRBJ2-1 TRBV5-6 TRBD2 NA TGTGCCAGCAGCTTGCGGCTAGCGGGAGTCTTGCAGTTCTTC CASSLRLAGVLQFF
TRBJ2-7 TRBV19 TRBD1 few TGTGCCAGTAGTGTCGGGACAGTACTAAGCAAGACCTCCTACGAGCAGTACTTC CASSVGTVLSKTSYEQYF
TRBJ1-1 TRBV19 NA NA TGTGCCACCGGTGCGGCCCTGAACACTGAAGCTTTCTTT CATGAALNTEAFF
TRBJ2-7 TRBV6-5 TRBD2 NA TGTGCCAGCAGGACTTCCGGACCCGGGACTAGCGGGAGGGCCAACTCCTACGAGCAGTACTTC CASRTSGPGTSGRANSYEQYF
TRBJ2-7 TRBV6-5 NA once TGTGCCAGCAGTTCAGAGAGGACAGCCTCCTACGAGCAGTACTTC CASSSERTASYEQYF